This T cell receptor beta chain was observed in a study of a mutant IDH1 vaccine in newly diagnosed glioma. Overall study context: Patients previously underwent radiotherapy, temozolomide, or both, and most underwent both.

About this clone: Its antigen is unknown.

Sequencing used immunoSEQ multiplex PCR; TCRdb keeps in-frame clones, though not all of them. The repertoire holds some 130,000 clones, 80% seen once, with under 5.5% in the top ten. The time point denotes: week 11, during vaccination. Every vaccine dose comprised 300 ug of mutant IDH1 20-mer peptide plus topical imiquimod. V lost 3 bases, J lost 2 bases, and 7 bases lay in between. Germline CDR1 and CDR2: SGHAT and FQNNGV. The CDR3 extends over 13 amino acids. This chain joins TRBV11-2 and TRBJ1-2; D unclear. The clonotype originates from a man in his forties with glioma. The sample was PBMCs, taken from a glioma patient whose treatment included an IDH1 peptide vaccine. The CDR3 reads CASSFIENYGYTF. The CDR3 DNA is TGTGCCAGCAGCTTTATAGAGAACTATGGCTACACCTTC.